This TCR beta chain appears in the sequencing data of a study of neurological immune-mediated disorders (dated by TCRdb to between 2019 and 2020). About the study as a whole: Using UMI-based sequencing, the study compared peripheral blood TCR-beta repertoires from patients with HTLV-I-associated myelopathy (HAM/TSP), patients with multiple sclerosis, and healthy controls. The cohort included some 68 subjects: approximately 15 with HAM/TSP, roughly 35 with multiple sclerosis, and approximately 20 healthy controls. Alongside PBMC samples, the set of approximately 100 TCR-beta libraries contained longitudinal samples, technical triplicates, and paired CD4+ and CD8+ T-cell subsets that had been sorted. The paper as a whole reports these results and caveats: No identical CDR3 amino acid sequences were shared among expanded clones across subjects, suggesting private TCR-beta repertoires in all groups. TCR clonal expansion was highest in HAM/TSP patients and lowest in MS patients, with MS patients falling below even healthy controls.

V is trimmed back by 6 bases and J by 6 bases, and the junction contains 8 bases that no gene match accounts for. Reading the germline V gene (reference sequence) gives CDR1 DFQATT and CDR2 SNEGSKA. The CDR3 runs 13 amino acids, cysteine and phenylalanine included. Only the CDR3 DNA stays, 39 bases, in frame from base 1. The healthy controls were volunteers from a blood bank in Maryland, USA. Sorted-subset TCR libraries were prepared from approximately 1 million sorted CD4+ or CD8+ T cells. Peripheral blood underwent Ficoll-Hypaque density gradient centrifugation to isolate PBMCs, which were then cryopreserved in liquid nitrogen. Paired sorted CD4+ and CD8+ subsets came from healthy controls, HAM/TSP patients and MS patients. cDNA was synthesized by template-switch 5'RACE using a primer with a 10-nucleotide random unique molecular identifier that tagged each TCR transcript. Each sequencing run produced over 170 million TCR-beta sequences covering 15-18 subjects. The RNeasy kit was used for extraction of total RNA. TCR-beta VDJ regions were amplified with primers for the TCR constant region and the 5'RACE anchor, using the KAPA Real-time Library Amplification kit. Sample indexes and Illumina adaptors were added in a first PCR, and a second PCR then increased library yield. After Ampure bead purification, the TCR product of roughly 650 bp was size-selected on a 2% E-gel SizeSelection system. Before pooling, library quality was checked on a Bioanalyzer, concentration was measured with Qubit, and libraries were quantified with the Kapa Library Quantification kit. An Illumina HiSeq 2500 sequenced the libraries paired-end 2 x 150 bp. To increase sequence diversity, roughly 24-30% phiX was spiked into each library pool. Per the source publication's procedure: Quality-filtered reads were processed with the UMI-based MiGEC pipeline, and over 75% of raw TCR sequences were removed by the MiGEC pipeline during error correction. VDJ genes were aligned to IMGT germline references, and clonotypes were defined by unique CDR3 amino acid sequence plus V-J genes. VDJtools evaluated clonal expansion, Shannon diversity and CDR3 relatedness (CalcPairwiseDistances, ClusterSamples); CLCbio workbench built phylogenetic trees. Expanded clones were defined as having at least 8 unique UMIs, based on coefficient-of-variation modelling across technical triplicates. TCRdb trimmed the raw reads at Q25, called clones with MiXCR and kept productive beta chains. Entries that share a CDR3 protein sequence are merged under the most common genes and DNA. None of the V and J calls come from the authors' own analysis; TCRdb made them. Within this sample are roughly 44,000 distinct CDR3 sequences, with about 6% of them counted one time only. The biggest ten clones account for around 0.6% of the sample.

This clonotype appeared many times. Its antigen specificity is not known. No base quality information exists; no much larger clone differs at one position. The sample was CD4+ T cells from blood. Recombination linked TRBV20-1 to TRBJ2-1, and 7 junctional nucleotides match TRBD2. This clonotype was obtained from a woman in her 40s in good health. The DNA sequence is as follows: TGCAGTGCCCTCGGACTAGTGGCCAATGAGCAGTTCTTC. This sequence encodes CSALGLVANEQFF.